This entry lists 22 T cell receptor beta chains sequenced from one sample in a study of post-analysis software for immune sequencing data. Study-level findings and limits: Patients used five TRBV segments, including TRBV5-6, TRBV5-1 and TRBV20-1, more often than controls.

These TCRs are of unknown antigen specificity. TCR beta libraries were prepared from cDNA with unique molecular identifiers. TCRdb ran MiXCR on the PCR reads and lists one entry per CDR3 protein. There are hundreds of thousands of distinct CDR3 sequences in the sample; approximately 30% occur only once, and 0.56% lies in the top ten. Sequences were obtained from blood. The receptors come from a girl between 5 and 17 years old with multiple sclerosis.

This clonotype has a handful of counts. The V and J genes are TRBV9 and TRBJ1-2; D ambiguous. Germline CDR1 reads SGDLS; CDR2 reads YYNGEE. This CDR3 comprises 14 residues. Trimming removed 3 bases from V and 3 bases from J, with 12 bases in between. In DNA, the CDR3 is TGTGCCAGCAGCGCCGCGCGGGTCGACTATGGCTACACCTTC. Protein product: CASSAARVDYGYTF. The variable domain in full, completed from reference TRBV9 and TRBJ1-2, reads DSGVTQTPKHLITATGQRVTLRCSPRSGDLSVYWYQQSLDQGLQFLIQYYNGEERAKGNILERFSAQQFPDLHSELNLSSLELGDSALYFCASSAARVDYGYTFGSGTRLTVV.

The rearrangement joins TRBV6-2 or TRBV6-3 to TRBJ2-1, with 8 positions matching TRBD1. The CDR3 covers 14 residues. CDR1 and CDR2 (germline): MNHEY, SVGEGT. V was pared by 5 bases and J by 7 bases, with 7 bases of the junction left unmatched. CDR3 residues: CASSPTTGGNEQFF. The CDR3 bases are TGTGCCAGCAGTCCAACTACAGGGGGAAATGAGCAGTTCTTC.

This rearrangement joins TRBV7-9 to TRBJ2-5, with 7 bases aligning to TRBD1. The CDR3 covers 14 residues. With 6 bases clipped from V and 5 bases from J, the junction kept 9 bases outside the gene matches. The V gene's germline CDR1 is SEHNR and CDR2 FQNEAQ (reference sequence). The CDR3 DNA reads as TGTGCCAGCAGTCAAGACAGGGCCGACGAGACCCAGTACTTC. This translates into CASSQDRADETQYF.

V is TRBV29-1 and J is TRBJ1-1, with D tentatively TRBD1 (6 bases). The CDR3 spans 14 residues. Between the trimmed V and J ends, which lost 8 bases and 0 bases, there was a span of 16 bases. Germline CDR1 is SQVTM and CDR2 is ANQGSEA. The CDR3 DNA reads as TGCAGCACTGGACAGACTCTCATGAACACTGAAGCTTTCTTT. Translating it yields CSTGQTLMNTEAFF.

J is TRBJ2-5 and V is TRBV5-1; D is unresolved. From germline, CDR1 is SGHRS and CDR2 YFSETQ. Trimming shortened V by 4 bases and J by 0 bases, and 10 bases separated the two germline ends. The CDR3 consists of 14 residues. For the CDR3, the DNA is TGCGCCAGCAGCCACGGCAGGTACCAAGAGACCCAGTACTTC. It specifies CASSHGRYQETQYF.

This clonotype was counted between two and nine times. The chain joins TRBV29-1 to TRBJ2-5, with a possible D match to TRBD2 (7 bases). The CDR3 runs 14 residues. CDR1 is SQVTM and CDR2 is ANQGSEA in the germline V gene. Trimming removed 1 base at V and 5 bases at J, with 14 bases between. This chain's CDR3 is CSVEGTRGAETQYF. As DNA, the CDR3 is TGCAGCGTTGAAGGGACTAGGGGGGCTGAGACCCAGTACTTC.

The gene calls are TRBV29-1 and TRBJ1-1; TRBD1 might be the D (5 bases). CDR3 length equals 14 residues. Per the germline V gene, CDR1 is SQVTM and CDR2 is ANQGSEA. V lost 4 bases and J 1 base, leaving 13 bases between the germline ends. CDR3 residues: CSVGYRGSNTEAFF. Here the CDR3 DNA reads TGCAGCGTTGGGTACCGGGGGTCGAACACTGAAGCTTTCTTT.

This clonotype was seen a handful of times. This chain's CDR3 is CASTSPQGGINIQYF. DNA of the CDR3: TGTGCCAGCACCTCACCCCAGGGAGGTATAAACATTCAGTACTTC. The genes are TRBV7-2 and TRBJ2-4; the D gene is possibly TRBD2 (6 bases). Trimming removed 7 bases at V and 6 bases at J, with 19 bases between. From germline, CDR1 is SGHTA and CDR2 FQGNSA. The CDR3 has 15 residues. Supplemented by reference TRBV7-2 and TRBJ2-4, the full variable domain reads GAGVSQSPSNKVTEKGKDVELRCDPISGHTALYWYRQSLGQGLEFLIYFQGNSAPDKSGLPSDRFSAERTGGSVSTLTIQRTQQEDSAVYLCASTSPQGGINIQYFGAGTRLSVL.

Only a few counts were recorded for this clonotype. The chain links TRBV20-1 to TRBJ2-1, with TRBD2 matching 13 bases. The germline CDR1 and CDR2 sequences are DFQATT and SNEGSKA (reference sequence). Losses at the gene ends were 2 bases for V and 9 bases for J; bases not matched to a gene: 7. The CDR3 consists of 15 residues. CDR3 DNA sequence: TGCAGTGCTAGATCGGGACTAGCGGGAATTGCTGAGCAGTTCTTC. Its translation is CSARSGLAGIAEQFF.

This rearrangement joins TRBV7-9 to TRBJ2-3, with 7 bases that match TRBD1. There are 16 residues in the CDR3. Germline values: CDR1 SEHNR, CDR2 FQNEAQ (reference sequence). Trimming at V came to 4 bases and at J to 8 bases, leaving 15 bases not matched to a gene. The CDR3 DNA reads as TGTGCCAGCAGCTCCAACAGGGGCCCCGATCCGGGTACGCAGTATTTT. Its translation: CASSSNRGPDPGTQYF.

DNA of the CDR3: TGTGCCAGCACTAAGACAGGGGGCCGAGAGACCCAGTACTTC. Its translation: CASTKTGGRETQYF. The gene calls are TRBV2 and TRBJ2-5, with 10 bases that match TRBD1. Germline V gives CDR1 SNHLY, CDR2 FYNNEI. The V gene end was trimmed by 7 bases and the J gene end by 4 bases; junction bases not matched to a gene: 6. There are 14 residues in the CDR3.

This clonotype has ten or more counts. The chain is built from TRBV10-3 and TRBJ2-3, with 8 bases identical to TRBD2. Germline assignment: CDR1 ENHRY and CDR2 SYGVKD. The junction had 10 bases not matched to a gene; V was cut back by 6 bases and J by 5 bases. The CDR3 spans 15 residues. The CDR3 DNA is TGTGCCATCAGCCTTCGGGGGGGGGAGATAGATACGCAGTATTTT. It encodes CAISLRGGEIDTQYF.

The chain couples TRBV7-8 to TRBJ2-1; 12 bases fit TRBD2. J was trimmed by 8 bases and V by 2 bases; bases with no gene match: 4. Germline V lookup: CDR1 SGHVS, CDR2 FQNEAQ. The CDR3 spans 15 residues. Written as DNA, the CDR3 is TGTGCCAGCAGCTTACCGGGACTAGCGGGCGATGAGCAGTTCTTC. Amino acid sequence: CASSLPGLAGDEQFF.

This chain joins TRBV28 and TRBJ2-1; 8 nucleotides line up with TRBD1. V trimming: 6 bases; J trimming: 8 bases; junction bases outside the gene matches: 12. The germline V gene encodes CDR1 MDHEN and CDR2 SYDVKM. The CDR3 spans 15 residues. CDR3 nucleotides: TGTGCCAGCAGCCCTGAAGGACAGGGCATCCATGAGCAGTTCTTC. Its translation: CASSPEGQGIHEQFF.

As for this clonotype: A read error may be the cause here, since a much bigger clone is one base away. This chain connects TRBV5-6 to TRBJ2-7; TRBD1 matches 7 bases. Germline assignment: CDR1 SGHDT and CDR2 YYEEEE. The junction had 2 bases not matched to a gene; V was cut back by 0 bases and J by 2 bases. The CDR3 spans 14 residues. CDR3 nucleotide sequence: TGTGCCAGCAGCTTGGGGGACAGCGCCTACGAGCAGTACTTC. Translated: CASSLGDSAYEQYF.

This clonotype has more than one count but fewer than ten. CDR3 DNA: TGCAGTGCTAGTCTCGGACTAGGTGCCGAGACCCAGTACTTC. Its translation is CSASLGLGAETQYF. The chain has TRBV20-1 and TRBJ2-5, with TRBD2 identical over 7 bases. The germline V gene encodes CDR1 DFQATT and CDR2 SNEGSKA (reference sequence). The trim removed 3 bases at V and 5 bases at J, leaving 9 bases unmatched. This CDR3 is built from 14 residues.

Only a few counts were recorded for this clonotype. This chain connects TRBV20-1 to TRBJ2-7; the match to TRBD2 covers 7 bases. The CDR3 is made up of 15 amino acids. Looked up from germline, CDR1 is DFQATT and CDR2 is SNEGSKA (reference sequence). The trim removed 4 bases at V and 4 bases at J, leaving 13 bases unmatched. CDR3 amino acids: CSATHLRASGYEQYF. The DNA for the CDR3 is TGCAGTGCTACCCACCTACGGGCTAGCGGTTACGAGCAGTACTTC.

With respect to this clonotype: This CDR3 is missing its conserved last phenylalanine or tryptophan, likely due to a read error. The rearrangement uses TRBV11-2 and TRBJ2-4; 13 bases are a match to TRBD2. The assigned J gene may be wrong: the sequence end matches TRBJ2-5 better. This CDR3 contains 15 residues. Germline CDR1 SGHAT, CDR2 FQNNGV. Written as DNA, the CDR3 is TGTGCCAGCAGCCCCGAACTAGCGGGGGGGGAGACCCAGTACGTC. Translating gives CASSPELAGGETQYV.

In this sample, this clonotype turned up a few times. CDR3 loop: CASRLTDEGYGYTF. The CDR3 bases are TGTGCCAGCAGGTTGACGGATGAGGGCTATGGCTACACCTTC. This chain links TRBV12-3 or TRBV12-4 with TRBJ1-2, with D unresolved. V gave up 6 bases and J gave up 4 bases, with 15 bases separating them. This CDR3 region has 14 residues.

The table lists this clonotype with a few counts. The rearrangement joins TRBV7-8 to TRBJ2-5, with 8 bases identical to TRBD2. Germline V gene sequence: CDR1 SGHVS, CDR2 FQNEAQ. V lost 5 bases, J lost 2 bases, and 10 bases stayed unmatched. There are 16 residues in the CDR3. CDR3 DNA sequence: TGTGCCAGCAGCCCTCCCCGTAGCGGGATGCAAGAGACCCAGTACTTC. This encodes CASSPPRSGMQETQYF.

The rearrangement uses TRBV27 and TRBJ2-1, with D tentatively TRBD2 (5 bases). Deletions cut 3 bases from V and 9 bases from J, with 15 bases between. CDR3 length: 14 amino acids. Per the germline V gene, CDR1 is MNHEY and CDR2 is SMNVEV (reference sequence). The DNA for the CDR3 is TGTGCCAGCAGTTTGCGGGCCCGAGAGGCTGAGCAGTTCTTC. This translates into CASSLRAREAEQFF.

This sequence joins TRBV12-5 and TRBJ2-3; D is unresolved. CDR3 size: 16 residues. CDR1 LGHNT and CDR2 FRNRAP come from the germline V gene. Deletions cut 6 bases from V and 3 bases from J, with 19 bases between. The CDR3 DNA is TGTGCTAGTGGCTTGTCCCAGACGCACCTGACAGATACGCAGTATTTT. It is translated as CASGLSQTHLTDTQYF.